This T cell receptor beta chain was profiled in a study of cytomegalovirus exposure and HLA in healthy donors. Primers: 60 Vbeta forward and 13 Jbeta reverse. Clones were sequenced by immunoSEQ multiplex PCR, and TCRdb holds only the in-frame ones, with some missing. Across under 150,000 clones, the top ten clones capture roughly 3% of the sample. Trimming removed 0 bases at V and 9 bases at J, with 12 bases between. The CDR3 loop spans 15 amino acids. Germline CDR1 SNHLY, CDR2 FYNNEI. Sequencing was carried out using PBMCs. The receptor was derived from a man aged 35 to 55 in good health and CMV-seronegative. J is TRBJ1-6 and V is TRBV2; weak D call: TRBD1 (6 bases). The CDR3: CASSEATGSGSPLHF. The CDR3 DNA sequence: TGTGCCAGCAGTGAAGCAACAGGGAGTGGTTCACCCCTCCACTTT.